These 26 T cell receptor beta chains came from one sample sequenced in a study of graft-versus-host responses after intestinal transplantation. With some 200,000 irradiated, violet-dye-labeled stimulator cells, some 200,000 CFSE-labeled responder cells were plated. Some clones are missing from TCRdb's copy, which holds only in-frame ones; the method was immunoSEQ multiplex PCR. The top ten hold less than 4% of the sample, which has more than 15,000 clones, around 41% seen once. Sequenced material: alloreactive CD8+ T cells from a mixed lymphocyte reaction culture, taken before intestinal transplant. Subset denoted: CFSE-low proliferating T cells sorted from roughly 6-day pre-transplant mixed lymphocyte reaction (GvH or HvG direction). The receptors were sampled from a human patient who received an intestinal transplant.

CDR3 coding DNA: TGCGCCAGCAGTGAGTCGGAGTTTTGGACTGAAGCTTTCTTT. Protein product: CASSESEFWTEAFF. The genes are TRBV10-2 and TRBJ1-1; D call uncertain. The ends were cut back, 0 bases at V and 5 bases at J, with 10 bases in the middle. This CDR3 region has 14 residues. CDR1 and CDR2 from the germline V gene are WSHSY and SAAADI.

J is TRBJ2-7 and V is TRBV9; D unclear. CDR1 is SGDLS and CDR2 is YYNGEE in the germline V gene. This CDR3 contains 10 residues. Trimming left V 6 bases short and J 3 bases short, with 4 bases between. The CDR3: CASIIYEQYF. The DNA of the CDR3 is TGTGCCAGCATAATCTACGAGCAGTACTTC. The full variable domain, in which reference TRBV9 and TRBJ2-7 provide the parts outside the CDR3, is DSGVTQTPKHLITATGQRVTLRCSPRSGDLSVYWYQQSLDQGLQFLIQYYNGEERAKGNILERFSAQQFPDLHSELNLSSLELGDSALYFCASIIYEQYFGPGTRLTVT.

The chain carries TRBV4-1 and TRBJ1-5, with D unclear. The V gene's germline CDR1 is MGHRA and CDR2 YSYEKL. Trimming left V 4 bases short and J 2 bases short, with 6 bases between. There are 13 residues in the CDR3. The CDR3 protein is CASSPIGNQPQHF. The CDR3 bases are TGCGCCAGCAGCCCAATAGGCAATCAGCCCCAGCATTTT.

This clone was counted a few times. V usage is TRBV27 and J usage is TRBJ1-6; 9 bases match TRBD1. Losses at the gene ends were 1 base for V and 9 bases for J; bases not matched to a gene: 4. This CDR3 contains 15 residues. Germline loops: CDR1 MNHEY, CDR2 SMNVEV (reference sequence). CDR3 sequence: CASSLLTGGFSPLHF. The DNA of the CDR3 is TGTGCCAGCAGTTTATTAACAGGGGGCTTTTCACCCCTCCACTTT.

The chain carries TRBV11-1 and TRBJ2-3; D is possibly TRBD2 (5 bases). The V end was cut by 0 bases, the J end by 4 bases, with 14 bases between. This CDR3 contains 16 residues. Germline CDR1 is SGHAT and CDR2 is FQDESV (reference sequence). CDR3 region: CASSLARGPAADTQYF. In nucleotides, the CDR3 is TGTGCCAGCAGCTTAGCACGCGGGCCGGCTGCAGATACGCAGTATTTT.

The sample holds a few counts of this clone. Written as DNA, the CDR3 is TGTGCCAGCAGTTTACCCCCGACAGGGGGTTCCGCATACAATGAGCAGTTCTTC. It encodes CASSLPPTGGSAYNEQFF. This chain links TRBV28 with TRBJ2-1; 9 positions match TRBD1. CDR3 length equals 18 residues. Per the germline V gene, CDR1 is MDHEN and CDR2 is SYDVKM. V dropped 2 bases and J dropped 4; count of bases not matched to a gene: 12.

Judged by abundance, this clone is medium-sized. The chain combines TRBV5-1 with TRBJ2-7; D unresolved. The CDR3 is 14 residues long. CDR1 is SGHRS and CDR2 is YFSETQ in the germline V gene. V lost 0 bases and J lost 1, with 8 bases in between. CDR3 protein: CASSLGDMSYEQYF. CDR3 DNA sequence: TGCGCCAGCAGCTTGGGGGATATGTCCTACGAGCAGTACTTC.

J is TRBJ2-1 and V is TRBV7-6, with 16 nucleotides matching TRBD2. Trimming cost V 5 bases and J 0 bases; bases outside gene matches: 4. The CDR3 runs to 18 residues. The germline gives CDR1 SGHVS, CDR2 FNYEAQ. The CDR3 is CASSRGLAGGLSYNEQFF. The CDR3 coding sequence is TGTGCCAGCAGCAGGGGACTAGCGGGAGGGCTCTCCTACAATGAGCAGTTCTTC.

In its sample, this clone was seen a few times. V is TRBV4-3 and J is TRBJ2-7; D is ambiguous. The CDR3 consists of 13 residues. Germline values: CDR1 LGHNA, CDR2 YSLEER. V gave up 4 bases and J gave up 3 bases, with 10 bases separating them. CDR3 amino acids: CASSPHPLYEQYF. The CDR3 DNA reads TGCGCCAGCAGCCCCCACCCCCTCTACGAGCAGTACTTC.

This clone was detected a few times. V gene TRBV29-1 combines with J gene TRBJ2-5; D not resolved. Germline V gives CDR1 SQVTM, CDR2 ANQGSEA. The V end was cut by 1 base, the J end by 1 base, with 4 bases between. This CDR3 region has 12 residues. In nucleotides, the CDR3 is TGCAGCGTTGAAGGAGCCCAAGAGACCCAGTACTTC. Its translation is CSVEGAQETQYF. Combining the CDR3 with reference TRBV29-1 and TRBJ2-5 gives the whole variable domain SAVISQKPSRDICQRGTSLTIQCQVDSQVTMMFWYRQQPGQSLTLIATANQGSEATYESGFVIDKFPISRPNLTFSTLTVSNMSPEDSSIYLCSVEGAQETQYFGPGTRLLVL.

DNA for the CDR3: TGTGCCAGCAGTCTCCCGGGACAGGGGGCTTCAGCTTTCTTT. Its protein product is CASSLPGQGASAFF. The chain couples TRBV6-6 to TRBJ1-1; 12 nucleotides align to TRBD1. The V gene end was trimmed by 5 bases and the J gene end by 10 bases; junction bases not matched to a gene: 8. Germline loops: CDR1 MNHNY, CDR2 SVGAGI (reference sequence). The CDR3 is made up of 14 amino acids.

V is TRBV13 and J is TRBJ1-2, with D unresolved. With 3 bases removed from V and 2 bases from J, the gap between germline ends came to 7 bases. The CDR3 runs 13 residues. CDR1 and CDR2 from the germline V gene are PRHDT and FYEKMQ (reference sequence). The CDR3: CASSFGRNYGYTF. CDR3 in DNA: TGTGCCAGCAGCTTTGGGCGAAACTATGGCTACACCTTC.

The rearrangement links TRBV15 to TRBJ2-7, with 7 bases aligning to TRBD1. The CDR3 totals 15 residues. Trimming at V came to 0 bases and at J to 2 bases, leaving 4 bases not matched to a gene. In germline, CDR1 is LNHNV, CDR2 YYDKDF (reference sequence). Here the CDR3 DNA reads TGTGCCACCAGCAGAGATTGGACAGGTACCTACGAGCAGTACTTC. Protein product: CATSRDWTGTYEQYF.

This clone was found a few times. This chain uses TRBV12-5 with TRBJ2-1; a weak D match, TRBD1 (6 bases). From germline, CDR1 is LGHNT and CDR2 FRNRAP. This CDR3 contains 12 residues. Trimming pared 8 bases from V and 4 bases from J, leaving 9 bases between. The CDR3 loop reads CASLDSYNEQFF. The CDR3 bases are TGTGCTAGTCTGGACAGTTACAATGAGCAGTTCTTC.

Within the sample, this clone is medium-sized. The CDR3 DNA reads TGTGCCAGCAGCCCCGACTTCGGAAACACCATATATTTT. Its protein is CASSPDFGNTIYF. The V call is TRBV27, the J call TRBJ1-3; unclear D gene. This CDR3 contains 13 residues. V was clipped by 6 bases and J by 4 bases, with 10 bases between them. Looked up from germline, CDR1 is MNHEY and CDR2 is SMNVEV (reference sequence).

The J gene is TRBJ2-2, the V gene TRBV27; 7 bases are shared with TRBD2. Germline CDR1 reads MNHEY; CDR2 reads SMNVEV (reference sequence). The trim removed 6 bases at V and 5 bases at J, leaving 3 bases unmatched. There are 13 residues in the CDR3. This CDR3 is CASRLAATGELFF. The CDR3 DNA reads as TGTGCCAGCAGGCTAGCGGCAACCGGGGAGCTGTTTTTT.

This clone has a handful of counts. This chain links TRBV6-1 with TRBJ2-7, with TRBD1 matching over 9 bases. The junction had 6 bases not matched to a gene; V was cut back by 6 bases and J by 0 bases. The CDR3 is 15 residues long. Germline-derived CDR1 and CDR2 are MNHNS and SASEGT. The CDR3 coding sequence is TGTGCCAGCAGCCCGGGGACAGGGAGCTCCTACGAGCAGTACTTC. It encodes CASSPGTGSSYEQYF.

The rearrangement joins TRBV4-1 to TRBJ1-1; 9 bases fit TRBD1. CDR3 length equals 18 residues. Trimming removed 3 bases from V and 1 base from J; junction bases left unmatched: 12. The V gene's germline CDR1 is MGHRA and CDR2 YSYEKL. This CDR3 reads CASSHLPGQGEGNTEAFF. Written as DNA, the CDR3 is TGCGCCAGCAGCCACCTTCCGGGACAGGGTGAGGGGAACACTGAAGCTTTCTTT.

V gene TRBV6-1 combines with J gene TRBJ1-3; D call uncertain. Germline-derived CDR1 and CDR2 are MNHNS and SASEGT. The CDR3 consists of 12 residues. Deletions cut 7 bases from V and 4 bases from J, with 8 bases between. CDR3 sequence: CASIDLGNTIYF. The CDR3 nucleotides read TGTGCCAGCATAGACCTGGGAAACACCATATATTTT.

With respect to this clone: Additional DNA sequences in this sample encode the identical CDR3. This sequence joins TRBV27 and TRBJ2-7, with TRBD2 matching 9 bases. Losses at the gene ends were 3 bases for V and 2 bases for J; bases not matched to a gene: 2. The CDR3 loop spans 14 amino acids. The germline gives CDR1 MNHEY, CDR2 SMNVEV (reference sequence). CDR3 sequence reads: CASSFGGRAYEQYF. The CDR3 nucleotides are TGTGCCAGCAGTTTTGGCGGGAGGGCCTACGAGCAGTACTTC.

In its sample, this clone was seen a few times. This chain links TRBV6-7 with TRBJ2-7; D could derive from TRBD1 or TRBD2 (6 bases each). TRBV6-7 is recorded as an ORF, its role being uncertain. V dropped 2 bases and J dropped 0 bases, with 14 bases sitting between them. The length of the CDR3 is 16 residues. CDR3 bases: TGTGCCAGCAGTTACCCTGGACGGGGGCCCTCCTACGAGCAGTACTTC. This gives the protein CASSYPGRGPSYEQYF.

In its sample, this clone was seen a few times. The junction departs from germline at one end; a sequencing error may be responsible. The chain joins TRBV5-1 to TRBJ1-2, with D perhaps matching TRBD1 (6 bases). Germline V lookup: CDR1 SGHRS, CDR2 YFSETQ. The CDR3 contains 13 residues. CDR3 in DNA: TGTGCCAGCAGCAGGACAGCCTTGCACGGCTACACCTTC. It specifies CASSRTALHGYTF.

This clone was counted a single time. The rearrangement joins TRBV10-3 to TRBJ1-1, with a tentative D call TRBD1 (5 bases). This CDR3 has 14 residues. Trimming removed 4 bases at V and 1 base at J, with 10 bases between. Per germline, CDR1 ENHRY and CDR2 SYGVKD. The CDR3 region is CAISVGERNTEAFF. CDR3 DNA: TGTGCCATCAGTGTGGGGGAGAGGAACACTGAAGCTTTCTTT.

The gene calls are TRBV16 and TRBJ1-1, with 7 bases aligning to TRBD1. V lost 0 bases to trimming and J lost 5 bases; unmatched junction nucleotides: 3. The CDR3 runs to 14 residues. The germline V gene has CDR1 KGHSY and CDR2 FQNENV. CDR3 region: CASSQSPGGTEAFF. CDR3 nucleotides: TGTGCCAGCAGCCAATCGCCAGGGGGGACTGAAGCTTTCTTT.

The chain employs TRBV4-2 and TRBJ2-7; 11 bases are a match to TRBD2. The junction had 4 bases not matched to a gene; V was cut back by 4 bases and J by 2 bases. The CDR3 loop spans 15 amino acids. CDR1 and CDR2 (germline): LGHNA, YNFKEQ. CDR3 nucleotide sequence: TGTGCCAGCAGCCTTTTAGCGGGAGGGCCCTACGAGCAGTACTTC. Its translation is CASSLLAGGPYEQYF.

This clone is medium-sized by share. The chain combines TRBV18 with TRBJ1-1, with D perhaps matching TRBD1 (5 bases). Germline V gene data show CDR1 as KGHSH and CDR2 as LQKENI. V was shortened by 4 bases and J by 6 bases, with 15 bases between the two germline ends. CDR3 length: 14 residues. As DNA, the CDR3 is TGTGCCAGCTCACGTCAAAAGGGGAATGCTGAAGCTTTCTTT. Its translation is CASSRQKGNAEAFF.